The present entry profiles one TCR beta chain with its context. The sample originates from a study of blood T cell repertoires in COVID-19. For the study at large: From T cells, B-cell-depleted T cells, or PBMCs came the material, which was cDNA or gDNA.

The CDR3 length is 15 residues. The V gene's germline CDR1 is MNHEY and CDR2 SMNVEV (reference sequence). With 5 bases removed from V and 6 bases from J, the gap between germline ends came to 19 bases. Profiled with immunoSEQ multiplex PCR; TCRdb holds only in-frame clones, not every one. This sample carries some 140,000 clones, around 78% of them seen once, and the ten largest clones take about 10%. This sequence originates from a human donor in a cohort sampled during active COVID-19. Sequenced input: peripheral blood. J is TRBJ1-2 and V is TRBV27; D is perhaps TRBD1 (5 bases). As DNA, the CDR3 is TGTGCCAGCAGTCTGAGGGTGGGGGGGGGAGATGGCTACACCTTC. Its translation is CASSLRVGGGDGYTF.